The present TCR beta chain was sequenced within a study of identical twins. The germline V gene encodes CDR1 MNHEY and CDR2 SMNVEV (reference sequence). The CDR3 covers 14 residues. Between the trimmed V and J ends, which lost 7 bases and 3 bases, there was a span of 13 bases. TCRdb reanalysed the 5' RACE reads using MiXCR and keeps one entry per CDR3 protein. There are 350,000 to 450,000 distinct CDR3 sequences in the sample; approximately 17% occur only once, and 9.5% to 15% lies in the top ten. This clonotype showed up just a few times. The sequence was collected from a man aged 50 to 60 in good health. The rearrangement joins TRBV27 to TRBJ2-1; tentatively, D is TRBD2 (6 bases). Input material: naive T cells sorted from blood. DNA for the CDR3: TGTGCCAGCATAAGCCACGGGGGCTACAATGAGCAGTTCTTC. Translated, it gives CASISHGGYNEQFF.